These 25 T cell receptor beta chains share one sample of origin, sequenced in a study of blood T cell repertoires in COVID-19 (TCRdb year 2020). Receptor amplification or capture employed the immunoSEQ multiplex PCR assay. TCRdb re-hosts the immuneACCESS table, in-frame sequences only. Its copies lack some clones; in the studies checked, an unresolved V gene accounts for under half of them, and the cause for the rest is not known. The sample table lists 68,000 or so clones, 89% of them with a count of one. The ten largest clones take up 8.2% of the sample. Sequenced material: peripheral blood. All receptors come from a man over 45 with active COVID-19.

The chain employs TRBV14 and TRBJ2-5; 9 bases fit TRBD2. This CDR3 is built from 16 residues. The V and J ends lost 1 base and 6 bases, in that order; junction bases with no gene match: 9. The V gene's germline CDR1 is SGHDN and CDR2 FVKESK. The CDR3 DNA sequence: TGTGCCAGCAGCCAAGGGGATAGCGGGGGTAGGAAGACCCAGTACTTC. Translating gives CASSQGDSGGRKTQYF.

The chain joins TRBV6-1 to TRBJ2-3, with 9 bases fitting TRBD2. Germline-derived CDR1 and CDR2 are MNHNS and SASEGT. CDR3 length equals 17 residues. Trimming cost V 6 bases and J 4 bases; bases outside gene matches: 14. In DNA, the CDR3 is TGTGCCAGCAGAGAAACTGGGGCGGGGGGGGCCCCAGATACGCAGTATTTT. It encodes CASRETGAGGAPDTQYF.

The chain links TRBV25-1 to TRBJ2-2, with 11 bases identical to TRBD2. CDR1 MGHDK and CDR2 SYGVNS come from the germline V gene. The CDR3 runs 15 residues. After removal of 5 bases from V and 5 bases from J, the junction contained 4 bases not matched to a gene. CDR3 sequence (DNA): TGTGCCAGCAGTTATAGCGGGGGGGAAACCGGGGAGCTGTTTTTT. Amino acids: CASSYSGGETGELFF.

CDR3 nucleotide sequence: TGTGCCAGCAGGCGAACAGGGATCTCTAATGAAAAACTGTTTTTT. The encoded protein is CASRRTGISNEKLFF. This chain joins TRBV6-5 and TRBJ1-4; possibly TRBD1 for D (6 bases). V was pared by 6 bases and J by 3 bases, with 14 bases between. There are 15 residues in the CDR3. Per germline, CDR1 MNHEY and CDR2 SVGAGI.

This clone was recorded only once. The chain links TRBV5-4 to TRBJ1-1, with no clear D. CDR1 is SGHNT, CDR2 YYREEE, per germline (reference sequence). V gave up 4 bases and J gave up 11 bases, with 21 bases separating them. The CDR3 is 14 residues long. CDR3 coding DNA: TGTGCCAGCAGCCCGACGGTGGAGGAATTGAGGGCTTTCTTT. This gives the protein CASSPTVEELRAFF.

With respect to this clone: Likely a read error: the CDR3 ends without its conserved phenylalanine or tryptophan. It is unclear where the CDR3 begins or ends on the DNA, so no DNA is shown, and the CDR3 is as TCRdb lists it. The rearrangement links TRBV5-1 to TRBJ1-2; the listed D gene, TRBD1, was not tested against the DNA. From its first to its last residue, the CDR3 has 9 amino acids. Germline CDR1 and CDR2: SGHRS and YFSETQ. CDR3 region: CASRTRQAR.

In DNA form, the CDR3 reads TGTGCCAGTAGTATCCCCTCCGGACAACCTAACTATGGCTACACCTTC. Protein sequence: CASSIPSGQPNYGYTF. This chain uses TRBV19 with TRBJ1-2; D perhaps matches TRBD1 (5 bases). CDR3 length: 16 residues. Trimming removed 3 bases from V and 0 bases from J, with 14 bases in between. Germline loops: CDR1 LNHDA, CDR2 SQIVND (reference sequence).

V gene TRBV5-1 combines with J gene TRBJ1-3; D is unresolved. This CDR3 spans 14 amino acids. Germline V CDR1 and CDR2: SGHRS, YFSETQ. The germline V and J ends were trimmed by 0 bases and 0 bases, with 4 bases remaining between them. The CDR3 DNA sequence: TGCGCCAGCAGCTTGGGTATCTCTGGAAACACCATATATTTT. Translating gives CASSLGISGNTIYF.

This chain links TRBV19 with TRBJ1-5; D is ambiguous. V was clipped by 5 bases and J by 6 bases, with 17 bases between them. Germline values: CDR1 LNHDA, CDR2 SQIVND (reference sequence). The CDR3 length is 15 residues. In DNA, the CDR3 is TGTGCCAGTAGTCCGCGAGCTGGTAGCGGTCAGCCCCAGCATTTT. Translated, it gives CASSPRAGSGQPQHF.

The CDR3 nucleotides read TGTGCCAGCACTCCGGGGGGGAGCTCCTACGAGCAGTACTTC. It specifies CASTPGGSSYEQYF. V usage is TRBV28 and J usage is TRBJ2-7; 8 bases align to TRBD2. The CDR3 covers 14 residues. V dropped 7 bases and J dropped 0; count of bases not matched to a gene: 5. Germline CDR1 MDHEN, CDR2 SYDVKM.

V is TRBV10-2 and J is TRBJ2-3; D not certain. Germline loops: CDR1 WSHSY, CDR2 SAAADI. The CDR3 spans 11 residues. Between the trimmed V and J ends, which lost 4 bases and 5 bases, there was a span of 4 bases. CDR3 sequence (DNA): TGCGCCAGCAGTGTCGGAGATACGCAGTATTTT. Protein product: CASSVGDTQYF.

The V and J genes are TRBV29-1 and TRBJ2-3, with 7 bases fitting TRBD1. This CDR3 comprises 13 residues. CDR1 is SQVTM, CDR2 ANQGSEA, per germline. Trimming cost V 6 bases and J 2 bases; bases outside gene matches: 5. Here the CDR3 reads CSVPGQYTDTQYF. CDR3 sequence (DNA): TGCAGCGTCCCGGGACAGTACACAGATACGCAGTATTTT.

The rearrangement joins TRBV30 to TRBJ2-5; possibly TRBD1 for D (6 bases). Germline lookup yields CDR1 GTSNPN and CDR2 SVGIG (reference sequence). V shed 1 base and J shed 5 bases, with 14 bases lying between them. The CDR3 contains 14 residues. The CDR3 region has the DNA TGTGCCTGGAGTGGTTATGGAACAGGGGAGACCCAGTACTTC. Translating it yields CAWSGYGTGETQYF. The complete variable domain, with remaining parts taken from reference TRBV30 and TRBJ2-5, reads SQTIHQWPATLVQPVGSPLSLECTVEGTSNPNLYWYRQAAGRGLQLLFYSVGIGQISSEVPQNLSASRPQDRQFILSSKKLLLSDSGFYLCAWSGYGTGETQYFGPGTRLLVL.

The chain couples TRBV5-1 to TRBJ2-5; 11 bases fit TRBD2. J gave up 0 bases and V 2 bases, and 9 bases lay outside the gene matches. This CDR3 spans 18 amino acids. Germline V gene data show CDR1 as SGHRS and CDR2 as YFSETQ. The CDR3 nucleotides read TGCGCCAGCAGCTTTGGTAGCGGGGGGGCCTTAGACCAAGAGACCCAGTACTTC. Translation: CASSFGSGGALDQETQYF.

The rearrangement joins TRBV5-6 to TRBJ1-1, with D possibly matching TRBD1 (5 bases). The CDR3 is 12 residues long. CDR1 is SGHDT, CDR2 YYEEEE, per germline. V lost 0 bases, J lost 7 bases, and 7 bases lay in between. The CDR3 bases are TGTGCCAGCAGCTTGGGACAGTTTGAAGCTTTCTTT. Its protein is CASSLGQFEAFF.

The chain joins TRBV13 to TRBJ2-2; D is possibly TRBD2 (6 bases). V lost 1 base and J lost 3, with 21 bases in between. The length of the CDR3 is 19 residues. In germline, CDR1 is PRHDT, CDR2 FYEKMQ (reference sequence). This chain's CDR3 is CASSLVARGAGRYTGELFF. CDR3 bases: TGTGCCAGCAGCTTAGTGGCCCGCGGGGCGGGGCGATACACCGGGGAGCTGTTTTTT.

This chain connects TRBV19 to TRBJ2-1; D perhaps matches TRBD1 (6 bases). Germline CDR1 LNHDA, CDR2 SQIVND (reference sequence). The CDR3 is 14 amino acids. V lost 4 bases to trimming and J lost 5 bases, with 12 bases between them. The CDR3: CASSTPRDNNEQFF. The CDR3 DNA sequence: TGTGCCAGTAGTACCCCGAGGGACAACAATGAGCAGTTCTTC.

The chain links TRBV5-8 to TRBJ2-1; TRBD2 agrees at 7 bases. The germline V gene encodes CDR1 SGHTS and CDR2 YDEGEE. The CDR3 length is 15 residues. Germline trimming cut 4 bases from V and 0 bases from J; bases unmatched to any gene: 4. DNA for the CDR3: TGTGCCAGCAGCACGGGGGGAATCTCCTACAATGAGCAGTTCTTC. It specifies CASSTGGISYNEQFF. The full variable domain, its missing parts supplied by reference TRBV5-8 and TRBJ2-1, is EAGVTQSPTHLIKTRGQQATLRCSPISGHTSVYWYQQALGLGLQFLLWYDEGEERNRGNFPPRFSGRQFPNYSSELNVNALELEDSALYLCASSTGGISYNEQFFGPGTRLTVL.

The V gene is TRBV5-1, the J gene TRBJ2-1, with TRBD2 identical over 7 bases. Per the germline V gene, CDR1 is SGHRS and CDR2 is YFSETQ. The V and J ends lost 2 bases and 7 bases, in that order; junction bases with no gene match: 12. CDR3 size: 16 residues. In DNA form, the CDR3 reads TGCGCCAGCAGCTTAGGGAGGGGAGGGCTAGGGAATGAGCAGTTCTTC. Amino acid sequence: CASSLGRGGLGNEQFF. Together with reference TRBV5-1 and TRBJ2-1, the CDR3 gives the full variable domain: KAGVTQTPRYLIKTRGQQVTLSCSPISGHRSVSWYQQTPGQGLQFLFEYFSETQRNKGNFPGRFSGRQFSNSRSEMNVSTLELGDSALYLCASSLGRGGLGNEQFFGPGTRLTVL.

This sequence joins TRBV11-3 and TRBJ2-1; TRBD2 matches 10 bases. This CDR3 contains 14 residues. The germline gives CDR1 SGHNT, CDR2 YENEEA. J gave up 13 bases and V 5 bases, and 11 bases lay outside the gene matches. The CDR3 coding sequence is TGTGCCAGCAGCCCGGGGTCTAGCGGGGGTTCTCAGTTCTTC. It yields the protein CASSPGSSGGSQFF.

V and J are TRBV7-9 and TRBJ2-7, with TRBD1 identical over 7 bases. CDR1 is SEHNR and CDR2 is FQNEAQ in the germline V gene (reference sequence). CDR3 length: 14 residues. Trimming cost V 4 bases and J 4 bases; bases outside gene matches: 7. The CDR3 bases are TGTGCCAGCAGCTCCGGGACAGCGCGATACGAGCAGTACTTC. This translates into CASSSGTARYEQYF.

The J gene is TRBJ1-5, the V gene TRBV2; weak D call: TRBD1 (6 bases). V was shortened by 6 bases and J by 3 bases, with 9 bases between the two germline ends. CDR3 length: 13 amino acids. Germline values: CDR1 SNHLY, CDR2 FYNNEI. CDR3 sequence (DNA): TGTGCCAGCAGAGCAGGGGACAATCAGCCCCAGCATTTT. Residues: CASRAGDNQPQHF.

CDR3: CASSQVGGTDEAFF. For the CDR3, the DNA is TGCGCCAGCAGCCAAGTTGGCGGGACAGATGAAGCTTTCTTT. The gene calls are TRBV4-3 and TRBJ1-1, with 7 bases fitting TRBD1. V was pared by 1 base and J by 7 bases, with 6 bases of the junction left unmatched. The CDR3 consists of 14 residues. Germline CDR1 LGHNA, CDR2 YSLEER.

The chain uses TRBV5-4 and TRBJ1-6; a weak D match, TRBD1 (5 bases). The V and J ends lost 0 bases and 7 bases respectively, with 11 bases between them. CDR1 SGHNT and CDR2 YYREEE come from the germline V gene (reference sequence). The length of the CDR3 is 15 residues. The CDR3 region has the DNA TGTGCCAGCAGCTTGGGGGCGGGGGGAAATTCACCCCTCCACTTT. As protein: CASSLGAGGNSPLHF. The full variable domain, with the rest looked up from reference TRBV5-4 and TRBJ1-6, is ETGVTQSPTHLIKTRGQQVTLRCSSQSGHNTVSWYQQALGQGPQFIFQYYREEENGRGNFPPRFSGLQFPNYSSELNVNALELDDSALYLCASSLGAGGNSPLHFGNGTRLTVT.

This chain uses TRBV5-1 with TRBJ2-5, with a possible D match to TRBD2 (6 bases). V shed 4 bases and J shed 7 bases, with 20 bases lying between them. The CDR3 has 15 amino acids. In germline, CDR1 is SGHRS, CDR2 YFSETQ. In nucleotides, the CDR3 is TGCGCCAGCAGCCCGGGGGACCCCCTTGACACGACCCAGTACTTC. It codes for CASSPGDPLDTTQYF.